This T cell receptor (beta chain) emerged from a study of blood T cell repertoires in COVID-19. Study summary: PBMCs, B-cell-depleted T cells, or T cells provided the cDNA or gDNA that made up the material.

Original handling: Estimated nucleated cell counts came from reference gene primer amplification. Generated by immunoSEQ multiplex PCR, the TCRdb table keeps only in-frame clones and is missing some. V and J calls and clone size are as listed in that table; D and trimming were resolved from the DNA. The profile shows nearly 25,000 clones, approximately 78% of them singletons. Trimming took off 7 bases at V and 1 base at J, with 15 bases between the two ends. Germline CDR1 and CDR2: LGHDT and YNNKEL (reference sequence). This CDR3 contains 15 residues. The V gene is TRBV3-1 (or the pseudogene TRBV3-2), the J gene TRBJ2-3; D possibly corresponds to TRBD2 (6 bases). The receptor comes from a human donor in a cohort sampled during active COVID-19. The sample consisted of peripheral blood. The CDR3 reads CASTTAGRRTDTQYF. The CDR3, as DNA: TGTGCCAGCACCACCGCGGGACGTCGCACAGATACGCAGTATTTT.